These 9 T cell receptor beta chains share one sample of origin, sequenced in a study of blood T cell repertoires in COVID-19. The assay was immunoSEQ multiplex PCR, and TCRdb's table has in-frame clones only and misses some. Counted here are around 100,000 clones, about 80% occurring once; the ten biggest clones make up over 30%. Sequenced input: peripheral blood. Source of these receptors: a man aged 70 or older with active or convalescent COVID-19.

V usage is TRBV2 and J usage is TRBJ2-2; D gene uncertain. Germline values: CDR1 SNHLY, CDR2 FYNNEI. This CDR3 spans 16 amino acids. Trimming took 3 bases from V and 2 from J, leaving 13 bases between them. CDR3 nucleotides: TGTGCCAGCAGTGACCCCAGGTCTATCAACACCGGGGAGCTGTTTTTT. The encoded protein is CASSDPRSINTGELFF.

The chain combines TRBV7-9 with TRBJ1-1; maybe TRBD1 (5 bases). CDR3 length: 11 amino acids. Deletions cut 6 bases from V and 5 bases from J, with 7 bases between. Germline V gives CDR1 SEHNR, CDR2 FQNEAQ (reference sequence). The CDR3 DNA reads as TGTGCCAGCAGTTCAGGGACTGAAGCTTTCTTT. This gives the protein CASSSGTEAFF.

V gene TRBV11-3 combines with J gene TRBJ2-1, with D maybe TRBD1 (5 bases). The ends were cut back, 5 bases at V and 3 bases at J, with 8 bases in the middle. Germline-derived CDR1 and CDR2 are SGHNT and YENEEA. This CDR3 has 13 amino acids. The CDR3 reads CASSQDSYNEQFF. CDR3 nucleotides: TGTGCCAGCAGCCAAGACAGCTACAATGAGCAGTTCTTC.

The chain uses TRBV24-1 and TRBJ2-2; a weak D match, TRBD1 (5 bases). The ends were cut back, 0 bases at V and 3 bases at J, with 7 bases in the middle. Germline V gives CDR1 KGHDR, CDR2 SFDVKD. The CDR3 loop spans 15 amino acids. The CDR3 sequence is CATSDLSRDTGELFF. The DNA of the CDR3 is TGTGCCACCAGTGATTTGTCCAGGGACACCGGGGAGCTGTTTTTT.

The chain has TRBV4-1 and TRBJ1-1; no firm D call. The CDR3 totals 15 residues. Trimming cost V 0 bases and J 1 base, with 9 bases left between them. The germline gives CDR1 MGHRA, CDR2 YSYEKL. This chain's CDR3 is CASSQDRLTNTEAFF. Written as DNA, the CDR3 is TGCGCCAGCAGCCAAGATAGACTGACGAACACTGAAGCTTTCTTT.

The rearrangement links TRBV19 to TRBJ2-3, with D maybe TRBD1 (5 bases). Germline V gene lookup returns CDR1 LNHDA and CDR2 SQIVND (reference sequence). The CDR3 is made up of 14 amino acids. V was cut by 3 bases and J by 3 bases, with 10 bases left in between. The CDR3 DNA sequence: TGTGCCAGTAGTATCGGCAGGGAAACAGATACGCAGTATTTT. Translation: CASSIGRETDTQYF.

The genes are TRBV18 and TRBJ1-5; 7 positions agree with TRBD1. V shed 5 bases, J shed 7 bases, and the junction held 8 bases outside the gene matches. The germline V gene has CDR1 KGHSH and CDR2 LQKENI. This CDR3 has 14 residues. CDR3 region: CASSDRERKQPQHF. The CDR3 DNA sequence: TGTGCCAGCTCAGACAGGGAGAGAAAACAGCCCCAGCATTTT.

This clone appeared once. The V call is TRBV28, the J call TRBJ2-4; 7 bases map to TRBD1. The junction had 13 bases not matched to a gene; V was cut back by 8 bases and J by 6 bases. Germline-derived CDR1 and CDR2 are MDHEN and SYDVKM. This CDR3 contains 15 residues. CDR3 sequence: CASGYLDRVANIQYF. The CDR3 nucleotides read TGTGCCAGCGGTTACCTAGACAGGGTCGCAAACATTCAGTACTTC. Looking up the rest from reference TRBV28 and TRBJ2-4 gives the full variable domain: DVKVTQSSRYLVKRTGEKVFLECVQDMDHENMFWYRQDPGLGLRLIYFSYDVKMKEKGDIPEGYSVSREKKERFSLILESASTNQTSMYLCASGYLDRVANIQYFGAGTRLSVL.

This chain uses TRBV28 with TRBJ2-7; possibly TRBD1 for D (6 bases). CDR3 length equals 18 residues. CDR1 and CDR2 from the germline V gene are MDHEN and SYDVKM. The V end lost 5 bases, the J end lost 0 bases, and 23 bases lay between the germline ends. In DNA form, the CDR3 reads TGTGCCAGCAGTCTGAGGGTGGACAGCCCTTGGCACTCCTACGAGCAGTACTTC. This sequence encodes CASSLRVDSPWHSYEQYF.